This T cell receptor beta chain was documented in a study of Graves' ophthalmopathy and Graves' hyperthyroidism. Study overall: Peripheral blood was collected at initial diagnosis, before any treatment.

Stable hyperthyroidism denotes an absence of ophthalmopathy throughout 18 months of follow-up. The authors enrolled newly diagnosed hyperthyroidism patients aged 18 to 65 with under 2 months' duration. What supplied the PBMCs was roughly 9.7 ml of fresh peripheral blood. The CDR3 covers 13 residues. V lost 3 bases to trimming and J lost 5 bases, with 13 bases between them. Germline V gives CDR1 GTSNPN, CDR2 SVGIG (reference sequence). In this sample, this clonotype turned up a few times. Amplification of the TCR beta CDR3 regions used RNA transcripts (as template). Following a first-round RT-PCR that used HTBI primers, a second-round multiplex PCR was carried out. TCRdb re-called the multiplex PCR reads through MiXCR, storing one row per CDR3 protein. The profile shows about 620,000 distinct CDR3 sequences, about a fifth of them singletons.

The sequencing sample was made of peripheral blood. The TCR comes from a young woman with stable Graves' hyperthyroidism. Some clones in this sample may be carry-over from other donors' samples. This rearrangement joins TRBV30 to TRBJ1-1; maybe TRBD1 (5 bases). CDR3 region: CAWSATGRTEAFF. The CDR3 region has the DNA TGTGCCTGGAGCGCCACGGGGCGGACTGAAGCTTTCTTT. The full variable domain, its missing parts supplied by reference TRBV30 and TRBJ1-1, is SQTIHQWPATLVQPVGSPLSLECTVEGTSNPNLYWYRQAAGRGLQLLFYSVGIGQISSEVPQNLSASRPQDRQFILSSKKLLLSDSGFYLCAWSATGRTEAFFGQGTRLTVV.